This T cell receptor (beta chain) is drawn from a study of cytomegalovirus exposure and HLA in healthy donors (dated by TCRdb to the late 2010s). With respect to the entire study: An earlier analysis of roughly 570 of the donors reported 250 to 350 Gb of sequence data and 117 million unique TCR beta sequences obtained from about 179 million T cells. Approximately 330 gigabases of sequencing data and 91 million or so unique TCR sequences made up an early release that covered 640 HLA-typed donors. The genetic ancestry cluster associated with self-reported Caucasian donors included 70% to 85% of the roughly 390 genotyped donors. The study was designed to test whether signatures of past pathogen exposure could be identified by cataloging public T cell receptors. Using immunosequencing, the study profiled T cell repertoires from 666 subjects and related those repertoires to cytomegalovirus serostatus. Along with the roughly 710-subject first cohort, a separate validation cohort of roughly 110 different subjects was used. To predict cytomegalovirus infection status, the study brought together high-throughput TCR immunosequencing, statistical association of individual TCRs with disease status, and machine learning. A later analysis re-analyzed previously published TCR beta repertoires from 666 donors and added high-resolution HLA genotyping to study TCR occurrence patterns. Rather than using new phenotypic data, the later analysis identified candidate immune exposures from TCR beta sequences and from how often those sequences occurred across donors. To decide whether each TCR beta V gene segment behaved as functional or pseudogenic, an earlier analysis of some 580 of the donors relied on high-throughput TCR beta sequencing. Alongside the repertoire data, information on donor age, sex, ethnicity and CMV serostatus was compiled. A later genetic analysis used genome-wide SNP genotypes for about three fifths of the 666 donors, treating that subset as a discovery cohort. Every discovery cohort repertoire had been produced on one sequencing platform. HLA typing included class I and class II loci at four-digit resolution. The number of donors typed differed by locus, with roughly 620-630 for A, B, C, DRB1 and DQB1, around 520 for DQA1, approximately 580 for DPA1, and roughly 450 for DPB1. Roughly 5 DR-DQ haplotypes were handled as single units for association and clustering, since linkage in the cohort was strong. Across 300 to 500 genotyped donors of the cohort, an average of about 240,000 unique TCR beta nucleotide sequences per donor were sequenced, and 15% to 20% of those sequences were non-productive. Results and caveats for the whole study, not just this receptor: Because the 87-base-pair reads could not distinguish some IMGT-functional V segments, including TRBV6-2 and TRBV6-3, those segments were excluded. Assigning TCR associations to individual alleles was difficult when HLA alleles, especially DR and DQ, strongly co-occurred. The classifier was reported to diagnose cytomegalovirus status with high specificity and sensitivity in both the original cohort and the validation cohort. Specific HLA alleles were associated with around 18,000 TCR beta sequences at a false discovery rate of 0.05 in a later analysis. According to a later analysis, most CMV-associated TCR beta chains appeared to be HLA-restricted, and the HLA associations seemed to be driven largely by CMV exposure. Approximately 16 rarely observed V segments, including chromosome 9 orphons, were excluded from the earlier analysis of almost 600 of the donors because counts were too low. In an earlier analysis of several hundred of the donors, most TCR beta V segments were observed in productive rearrangements about 87% or about 30% of the time, broadly matching IMGT annotations. It was suggested by the authors that the approach could potentially be generalized to other disease states and immunological phenotypes. Only TCR beta chains were sequenced in this cohort, and the absence of alpha or paired-chain data limited detectable features. A cluster of highly shared sequence variants was judged likely to be a technical artifact of the sequencing pipeline. A further reported finding was that TCR beta sequences accurately predicted the HLA-A and HLA-B alleles for most subjects in the first cohort. A later genetic analysis associated a missense DCLRE1C variant with V-gene and J-gene trimming of TCR beta chains, and an independent cohort replicated the association. Because HLA typing was unavailable for some donors at each locus, only the typed subset was used in association tests. The presence/absence analyses assumed that sequencing depth was roughly uniform across donors, and that assumption may not be true. A later analysis found that TCR association rates varied across HLA loci, with DRB1 alleles showing the most associated TCRs and HLA-C alleles the fewest. A total of 164 TCR beta chains were listed by the study as associated with cytomegalovirus. Most TCR sequences were seen in very few donors, while some public TCRs were found in many individuals. Linkage disequilibrium might explain the correlated functional status among segregating V segments, but an unknown experimental factor could not be ruled out. The only immune exposure information available for the cohort was CMV serostatus. A few of the identified cytomegalovirus-associated TCR beta chains were confirmed in vitro to be specific for cytomegalovirus antigens. According to a later genetic analysis, donors in an Asian-associated ancestry cluster had fewer N-insertions in productive TCRs than the roughly 700-donor mean. In a later analysis, several top co-occurrence clusters were reported to appear linked to parvovirus B19, influenza, CMV and Epstein-Barr virus. In a later analysis, HLA-associated TCR beta chains were found to be more clonally expanded and to have lower generation probabilities than equally common non-associated chains.

The cohort consisted of hundreds of healthy bone marrow donors. Cohort members were all nominally healthy when sampled, although unrecorded immune exposures were likely present. The donor tested CMV seropositive and was one of the 289 seropositive cohort members. A peripheral blood sample was collected from each donor, and TCR beta sequencing was performed on peripheral blood mononuclear cells. Genomic DNA was extracted from the blood cell samples with the Qiagen DNeasy Blood Extraction Kit. This clone has a single count. Its cognate antigen has yet to be identified. No clone much larger than this one lies a single base away; base qualities are absent. Library generation was performed with the immunoSEQ multiplex PCR assay. A mixture of 60 forward primers for TCR Vbeta segments and 13 reverse primers for TCR Jbeta segments was used in the multiplex PCR. The CDR3 region of rearranged TCR beta genes was amplified from genomic DNA with a multiplex PCR assay. The amplified TCR beta libraries were sequenced on the Illumina HiSeq System as 87-base-pair reads. The published analysis was carried out like this. A later analysis tallied 70 million to 100 million unique TCR beta chains across the 700 or so repertoires, and about 12 million of those chains were shared by two or more donors. To remove PCR and sequencing errors, raw reads were error-corrected and collapsed into unique sequences using a nearest-neighbor algorithm that merged closely related sequences. Alignment of CDR3 sequences to IMGT reference sequences was used to assign V, D and J gene segments. For a sequence to be retained, at least a six-nucleotide match to both a V gene segment and a J gene segment was required. Rearrangements were called productive when the CDR3 lacked stop codons and stayed in frame with V and J; all others were non-productive. Following IMGT convention, CDR3 was defined as the stretch from the second conserved V-encoded cysteine up to the conserved J-encoded phenylalanine. Sequences without an unambiguous match to a single V gene segment were excluded from the earlier analysis of about 630 of the donors. In an earlier analysis of almost 600 of the donors, a V segment was called functional when productive rearrangements were above 56.7%, and segregating when the standard deviation between donors exceeded 5%. A statistical classification framework was developed to diagnose cytomegalovirus status using the catalog of TCR beta chain sequences. A later analysis assigned V and J genes by comparing TCR nucleotide sequences with IMGT/GENE-DB human TR gene sequences. The TCRdist pipeline was used in a later analysis to assign CDR3 sequences and most-parsimonious VDJ recombination scenarios. In a later analysis, each TCR beta chain was defined by its CDR3 amino acid sequence together with its V-gene family, and reads lacking a unique V-gene family were excluded. A later analysis removed 592 highly shared, low-generation-probability nucleotide sequences to deal with suspected cross-contamination and a sequencing artifact. In a later analysis, a clonal expansion index for each public chain was calculated from normalized within-repertoire ranks of inferred template counts. In a later analysis, generation probabilities were computed with a VDJ recombination model fitted to out-of-frame rearrangements, and the resulting probabilities were checked against IGoR. A later analysis scored TCR-TCR, TCR-HLA and TCR-CMV co-occurrence with hypergeometric tests, applying a repertoire-size bias correction to TCR pairs. In a later analysis, false discovery rates were estimated by permuting HLA or CMV assignments 20 times. A later analysis grouped co-occurring TCRs with DBSCAN, adding TCRdist sequence similarity when clustering within HLA-allele-positive subsets. Repertoires with fewer than 30,000 or more than 120,000 public chains were left out of co-occurrence clustering, as were about 5 repertoires with anomalous nucleotide sharing. TCRdb limited this immuneACCESS table to in-frame rearrangements with V and J called. A share of clones is missing; checked studies link under half to unresolved V genes, and the rest is unexplained. V and J calls and clone size are those listed in that table; D and trimming were worked out from the DNA. Across this sample there are about 120,000 clones, with around 77% seen only once. Roughly 9.7% of the sample goes to the ten largest clones.

For CDR1 and CDR2, the germline V gene (reference sequence) lists SEHNR and FQNEAQ. V is clipped by 6 bases and J by 7 bases, and the sequence between their germline boundaries is 15 bases long. The CDR3 sequence holds 13 residues, the cysteine and phenylalanine included. Only CDR3 DNA remains: 39 bases, in frame from the first base. The chain is made from TRBV7-9 and TRBJ1-2, with TRBD1 as a weak D call on 5 bases. The source is a man aged 35 to 55 in good health and CMV-seropositive. The source material was PBMCs. The DNA sequence follows: TGTGCCAGCAGTGTGCAGGGCTACACTGGCTACACCTTC. Translation gives CASSVQGYTGYTF.